What follows is one T cell receptor beta chain and its context. What it binds is not known. The library protocol tagged individual cDNA molecules with unique molecular identifiers. TCRdb analysed the 5' RACE reads with MiXCR anew, one entry per CDR3 protein. The table includes around 64,000 distinct CDR3 sequences, 9.5% to 12% detected once. The data are from a study of early T cells in non-severe SARS-CoV-2 infection. Study findings and constraints: Missing private and CD4 specificities, VDJdb matching favored anti-spike CD8 responses.

The CDR3 runs 17 residues. Germline assignment: CDR1 SGHAT and CDR2 FQNNGV. V lost 2 bases and J lost 8; bases outside the gene matches: 8. The sequences come from whole blood, collected at baseline. The genes are TRBV11-2 and TRBJ2-3; TRBD2 matches at 15 bases. The receptor was derived from an adult who was a healthcare worker with PCR-confirmed SARS-CoV-2 infection or an uninfected control (not recorded which). The chain's CDR3 is CASSLIPGTSGGSTQYF. Here the CDR3 DNA reads TGTGCCAGCAGCTTAATTCCCGGGACTAGCGGGGGGTCTACGCAGTATTTT.